The entry that follows covers one T cell receptor beta chain sequence. Its antigen is not yet known. One base away there is no much larger clone; base qualities are not given. This sample is part of a study of blood T cell repertoires in COVID-19 (dated by TCRdb to the early 2020s). General notes on the study: Collaborator samples came from the United States, Italy and Spain and covered acute and convalescent phases of COVID-19. The material from the prospective study consisted of cDNA or gDNA derived from T cells, B-cell-depleted T cells, or PBMCs. The dataset comprised deeply sampled blood TCRbeta repertoires from subjects exposed to, actively infected with, or recovered from COVID-19. The repertoires were released in a freely available public database meant as a resource for research on the immune response to SARS-CoV-2. The samples were drawn from the first 160 participants of the ongoing ImmuneRACE study and from 1,254 subjects provided by 6 global collaborators. Nearly every sample came with metadata listing a de-identified subject ID, COVID-19 status, age in years and sex. HLA class I and class II types, where available, came from metadata supplied by the sample provider rather than from assay-based typing.

Ends trimmed: V by 5 bases, J by 6 bases; bases unmatched to a gene: 8. The CDR3 contains 16 residues, cysteine and phenylalanine counted. The sequence is cut down to CDR3 DNA, 48 bases in frame from base 1. The germline V gene (reference sequence) gives CDR1 as MNHEY and CDR2 as SMNVEV. The collaborating institutions used their own protocols to collect whole blood in K2EDTA tubes. For TCRbeta analysis, collaborator samples were shipped as frozen whole blood, as isolated PBMCs, or as DNA extracted from either sample type. Overall study outcomes, separate from this receptor: Clinical and demographic metadata were provided uncurated, with the amount varying by source and participant.

TCRbeta CDR3 regions were amplified from genomic DNA by means of the immunoSEQ Assay, a bias-controlled multiplex PCR. Regarding the original processing steps: Nucleated cell counts per sample were estimated from amplification of reference gene primers within the assay. To quantify the absolute abundance of each unique TCRbeta CDR3 rearrangement, sequence reads were collapsed and filtered. Productive Simpson clonality was computed per sample as the square root of Simpson's diversity index over productive rearrangements. This immuneACCESS table, as held by TCRdb, lists in-frame sequences with V and J called but not all clones. Of the missing ones, under half trace to an unresolved V gene in checked studies; the others have no known cause. The DNA gave D and trimming, while V, J and clone size come from that table. Here the sample has 150,000 to 160,000 clones; roughly four fifths occur a single time. The leading ten clones occupy 29% of the sample.

The chain is made from TRBV27 and TRBJ1-6; 9 bases in the middle match TRBD1. This TCR was recovered from a woman aged 60-75 years with acute or convalescent COVID-19. The sequenced sample consisted of peripheral blood. The DNA sequence is as follows: TGTGCCAGCAGTGCCTTACAGGGGGCTCTTAATTCACCCCTCCACTTT. This gives the protein CASSALQGALNSPLHF.